This T cell receptor beta chain stems from a study of regulatory T cells in long-lasting Graves disease. Both iRepertoire HTBI primers and Arm-PCR of CDR3 regions were used to build the TCR beta libraries. In the authors' workflow: Among the samples, under 70 TRBV and around 15 TRBJ segments were identified. From the multiplex PCR reads, TCRdb called clonotypes with MiXCR, one entry per CDR3 protein. Here the V and J calls rest on TCRdb's processing, not on the authors' analysis. The sample contains more than 300,000 distinct CDR3 sequences, around a fifth of which appear only once. General study results and limits: In persistent patients, shared public clonotypes (around 2,500) outnumbered those in new patients (about 890). Favored usage of TRBV28, TRBJ1-2 and TRBJ2-5 was recorded in persistent disease. Only peripheral blood was studied, not thyroid tissue.

The CDR3 runs 16 residues. J lost 2 bases, V lost 0 bases, and 7 bases had no gene match. Germline CDR1 SGHRS, CDR2 YFSETQ. The time point here: persistent/refractory GD, antithyroid drugs over 5 years with positive TRAb. With RNA extracted from PBMCs as input, the TCR library was made. This clonotype showed up many times. Its antigen is unknown. V and J are TRBV5-1 and TRBJ1-1, with TRBD1 matching over 7 bases. The material sequenced was peripheral blood mononuclear cells (PBMCs), taken when the disease was refractory, from a patient treated with antithyroid drugs. This receptor was obtained from a female donor with Graves disease. The CDR3 DNA is TGCGCCAGCAGCTTGGCGGGGACAGTCGGTAACACTGAAGCTTTCTTT. Encoded protein: CASSLAGTVGNTEAFF.